The rows below give T cell receptor beta chains drawn from one sample of a study of blood T cells in healthy people across ages. TCRdb redid the calling of the 5' RACE reads with MiXCR, one entry per CDR3 protein. The sample carries some 1.7 million distinct CDR3 sequences, roughly 27% recorded once. Sequencing was done on a sample of blood. The source of these receptors is a woman aged 25-40 years in good health. The CDR3 runs from the conserved cysteine through the conserved F or W. Fields, in order: clone size, CDR3 length, D gene, J gene, V gene, CDR3 protein, CDR3 DNA. A D gene is named only where the DNA matches it firmly. Some rows have no size entry. The others give once, few or many, or a class for an expanded clone.

few,14,.,TRBJ2-3,TRBV16,CASSQSVPTDTQYF,TGTGCCAGCAGCCAATCGGTACCCACAGATACGCAGTATTTT
.,16,TRBD1,TRBJ1-1,TRBV20-1,CSARETGTGGNTEAFF,TGCAGTGCTAGAGAAACCGGGACAGGGGGGAACACTGAAGCTTTCTTT
many,14,TRBD2,TRBJ2-2,TRBV7-3,CASSLTSGTGELFF,TGTGCCAGCAGCTTGACTAGCGGCACCGGGGAGCTGTTTTTT
many,12,TRBD2,TRBJ2-7,TRBV29-1,CSVPGLAREQYF,TGCAGCGTCCCGGGACTAGCGCGGGAGCAGTACTTC
few,13,TRBD1,TRBJ2-7,TRBV20-1,CSAGRGQGHEQYF,TGCAGTGCTGGTAGGGGACAGGGACACGAGCAGTACTTC
many,15,.,TRBJ1-2,TRBV29-1,CSVETESTLFYGYTF,TGCAGCGTTGAGACCGAGTCCACCCTGTTTTATGGCTACACCTTC
.,16,TRBD1,TRBJ2-2,TRBV9,CASSVAPTGGTGELFF,TGTGCCAGCAGCGTAGCTCCGACAGGGGGTACCGGGGAGCTGTTTTTT
few,15,TRBD1,TRBJ1-6,TRBV7-3,CASSLDRARNSPLHF,TGTGCCAGCAGCTTGGACAGGGCCCGAAATTCACCCCTCCACTTT
.,16,TRBD1,TRBJ2-5,TRBV2,CASSEMLGQGGETQYF,TGTGCCAGCAGTGAAATGTTGGGACAGGGGGGCGAGACCCAGTACTTC
few,15,TRBD2,TRBJ2-1,TRBV6-2/TRBV6-3,CASTSGTSTLDEQFF,TGTGCCAGCACGTCCGGGACTAGCACCCTGGATGAGCAGTTCTTC
few,17,TRBD2,TRBJ2-1,TRBV6-6,CASSYSVWTSGSNEQFF,TGTGCCAGCAGTTACTCGGTTTGGACTAGCGGGAGCAATGAGCAGTTCTTC
.,15,.,TRBJ2-7,TRBV6-6,CASSSFPAPYNEQYF,TGTGCCAGCAGCTCCTTCCCCGCCCCTTACAATGAGCAGTACTTC
many,16,.,TRBJ2-7,TRBV5-1,CASSLTYPSSYYEQYF,TGCGCCAGCAGCTTGACGTACCCCAGTTCATACTACGAGCAGTACTTC
.,15,.,TRBJ1-5,TRBV16,CASSRPVTGNQPQHF,TGTGCCAGCAGCCGACCTGTGACAGGCAATCAGCCCCAGCATTTT
many,14,TRBD2,TRBJ2-1,TRBV20-1,CSASSSGRRNEQFF,TGCAGTGCTAGCTCTAGCGGGAGGCGGAATGAGCAGTTCTTC
.,16,TRBD1,TRBJ1-2,TRBV12-3/TRBV12-4,CASSRGTGGSPYGYTF,TGTGCCAGCAGCCGGGGGACAGGGGGTAGTCCCTATGGCTACACCTTC
.,14,TRBD2,TRBJ2-7,TRBV7-8,CASSTKTSWYEQYF,TGTGCCAGCAGCACGAAGACTAGCTGGTACGAGCAGTACTTC
once,12,.,TRBJ2-7,TRBV7-2,CASTPSPYEQYF,TGTGCCAGCACACCATCCCCCTACGAGCAGTACTTC
.,14,.,TRBJ2-1,TRBV2,CASSKEGLYNEQFF,TGTGCCAGCAGTAAGGAGGGCTTATACAATGAGCAGTTCTTC
.,15,.,TRBJ2-1,TRBV29-1,CSVQGGEVMSDEQFF,TGCAGCGTACAAGGAGGGGAAGTGATGAGCGATGAGCAGTTCTTC